Presented here are 31 T cell receptor beta chains from one specimen sequenced in a study of blood T cells in healthy people across ages. Sample-barcoded 5' priming and a J-beta primer mix drove a second PCR of roughly 7 to 11 cycles. MiXCR, run by TCRdb on the 5' RACE reads, gives a single entry per CDR3 protein. The sample records approximately 800,000 distinct CDR3 sequences, 20% to 25% being singletons. The data were also submitted as part of a second study, on T cells of mothers and their children.

The sample comprised blood. These TCRs come from a boy younger than 18 in good health.

The V gene is TRBV28, the J gene TRBJ2-2; 11 bases match TRBD1. Per the germline V gene, CDR1 is MDHEN and CDR2 is SYDVKM. With V trimmed by 3 bases and J by 5 bases, 14 bases remained unmatched. The CDR3 has 19 amino acids. The CDR3, as DNA: TGTGCCAGCAGTTTTTGGTCTTTAGCTGGGACAGGGGGGACCGGGGAGCTGTTTTTT. Translating it yields CASSFWSLAGTGGTGELFF.

In the case of this clonotype: A read error may account for a junction end that differs from germline. The genes are TRBV7-9 and TRBJ2-7; 8 bases are a match to TRBD2. Germline V lookup: CDR1 SEHNR, CDR2 FQNEAQ (reference sequence). The CDR3 contains 16 residues. Written as DNA, the CDR3 is TGTGCCAGCAGCCCCCCCGGGTTAGCGGGAATCTACAAGCAGTGCTTC. This codes for CASSPPGLAGIYKQCF.

This chain joins TRBV7-4 and TRBJ2-3, with D unclear. V lost 4 bases, J lost 6 bases, and 8 bases lay in between. The CDR3 is 12 residues long. Germline values: CDR1 SGHVT, CDR2 SQSDAQ. The CDR3 DNA reads TGTGCCAGCAGCTCCCACGGGGATACGCAGTATTTT. Protein sequence: CASSSHGDTQYF.

The chain uses TRBV20-1 and TRBJ1-1; TRBD1 might be the D (5 bases). Trimming removed 5 bases at V and 2 bases at J, with 21 bases between. The germline V gene encodes CDR1 DFQATT and CDR2 SNEGSKA (reference sequence). This CDR3 region has 16 residues. The CDR3: CSAPRLDSWGNTEAFF. Here the CDR3 DNA reads TGCAGTGCTCCCCGTTTAGATTCGTGGGGCAACACTGAAGCTTTCTTT.

Concerning this clonotype: Its ends do not fully match the called genes, so a read error is possible. The chain carries TRBV5-1 and TRBJ2-7; the match to TRBD1 covers 9 bases. CDR1 is SGHRS, CDR2 YFSETQ, per germline. The CDR3 sequence is 15 residues long. The CDR3: CASSLAGTGPYEQCF. CDR3 in DNA: TGCGCCAGCAGCTTGGCCGGGACAGGGCCCTACGAGCAGTGCTTC.

This rearrangement joins TRBV5-1 to TRBJ2-3, with 9 bases matching TRBD1. Looked up from germline, CDR1 is SGHRS and CDR2 is YFSETQ. V trimming: 7 bases; J trimming: 4 bases; junction bases outside the gene matches: 7. This CDR3 contains 14 residues. This CDR3 reads CASGITGGADTQYF. Written as DNA, the CDR3 is TGCGCCAGCGGAATAACAGGGGGCGCAGATACGCAGTATTTT.

The V and J genes are TRBV7-9 and TRBJ2-5; 10 positions agree with TRBD2. The J call is in doubt because the DNA end fits TRBJ2-1 better. Germline values: CDR1 SEHNR, CDR2 FQNEAQ (reference sequence). The CDR3 runs to 13 residues. The CDR3 bases are TGTGCCAGCAGCTGGGGACTAGCGAGTGAGCAGTTCTTC. It translates to CASSWGLASEQFF.

V and J are TRBV9 and TRBJ2-7; D unresolved. In germline, CDR1 is SGDLS, CDR2 YYNGEE. CDR3 size: 13 residues. The V gene lost 0 bases and the J gene lost 6 bases, with 10 bases spanning the gap. The CDR3 loop is CASSVGKGSEQYF. CDR3 sequence (DNA): TGTGCCAGCAGCGTAGGGAAGGGATCCGAGCAGTACTTC. Looking up the rest from reference TRBV9 and TRBJ2-7 gives the full variable domain: DSGVTQTPKHLITATGQRVTLRCSPRSGDLSVYWYQQSLDQGLQFLIQYYNGEERAKGNILERFSAQQFPDLHSELNLSSLELGDSALYFCASSVGKGSEQYFGPGTRLTVT.

This chain uses TRBV7-9 with TRBJ2-1, with TRBD1 identical over 8 bases. The V and J ends lost 1 base and 9 bases, in that order; junction bases with no gene match: 8. The length of the CDR3 is 15 residues. From germline, CDR1 is SEHNR and CDR2 FQNEAQ (reference sequence). This CDR3 is CASSLVWQGAGEQFF. CDR3 in DNA: TGTGCCAGCAGCTTAGTTTGGCAGGGGGCAGGTGAGCAGTTCTTC.

V gene TRBV10-3 combines with J gene TRBJ1-4; D perhaps matches TRBD1 (5 bases). The V gene lost 6 bases and the J gene lost 4 bases, with 12 bases spanning the gap. Germline V gene sequence: CDR1 ENHRY, CDR2 SYGVKD. This CDR3 spans 14 amino acids. This chain's CDR3 is CAISPGRINEKLFF. As DNA, the CDR3 is TGTGCCATCAGCCCGGGACGGATTAATGAAAAACTGTTTTTT.

The chain is built from TRBV7-2 and TRBJ2-7, with 14 nucleotides matching TRBD2. The trim removed 2 bases at V and 7 bases at J, leaving 7 bases unmatched. The CDR3 is 16 residues long. Germline V CDR1 and CDR2: SGHTA, FQGNSA. The DNA of the CDR3 is TGTGCCAGCAGCTTAAGGGGACTAGCGGGAGCAATAGAGCAGTACTTC. Translated: CASSLRGLAGAIEQYF.

This clonotype was picked up a small number of times. The V and J genes are TRBV10-3 and TRBJ2-5; 7 bases match TRBD2. The CDR3 has 14 amino acids. The trim removed 5 bases at V and 0 bases at J, leaving 3 bases unmatched. Germline V CDR1 and CDR2: ENHRY, SYGVKD. This CDR3 reads CAISRGVYQETQYF. The CDR3 coding sequence is TGTGCCATCAGTCGGGGGGTGTACCAAGAGACCCAGTACTTC.

V gene TRBV9 combines with J gene TRBJ1-2, with 9 bases matching TRBD1. The CDR3 contains 15 residues. J gave up 2 bases and V 3 bases, and 5 bases lay outside the gene matches. CDR1 SGDLS and CDR2 YYNGEE come from the germline V gene. DNA of the CDR3: TGTGCCAGCAGCGACCGGGACAGGGTAAACTATGGCTACACCTTC. Protein sequence: CASSDRDRVNYGYTF. Full variable domain (outside the CDR3, taken from reference TRBV9 and TRBJ1-2): DSGVTQTPKHLITATGQRVTLRCSPRSGDLSVYWYQQSLDQGLQFLIQYYNGEERAKGNILERFSAQQFPDLHSELNLSSLELGDSALYFCASSDRDRVNYGYTFGSGTRLTVV.

A single count supports this clonotype. This chain connects TRBV20-1 to TRBJ2-5, with 11 bases matching TRBD2. The J call could be wrong; TRBJ2-7 is a better fit for the DNA end. The CDR3 extends over 14 amino acids. Per germline, CDR1 DFQATT and CDR2 SNEGSKA (reference sequence). The CDR3 DNA sequence: TGCAGTGCCGTTAAAGGACTAGCGGGCTACGAGCAGTACTTC. Its protein is CSAVKGLAGYEQYF.

This clonotype was seen repeatedly, ten times or more. This chain connects TRBV7-3 to TRBJ2-1, with D tentatively TRBD2 (6 bases). From germline, CDR1 is SGHTA and CDR2 FQGTGA. CDR3 length: 16 residues. V was cut by 5 bases and J by 2 bases, with 16 bases left in between. DNA for the CDR3: TGTGCCAGCAGCCCAAACGGGCGCGGGGCCTACAATGAGCAGTTCTTC. Its translation: CASSPNGRGAYNEQFF.

This chain uses TRBV6-2 or TRBV6-3 with TRBJ2-5, with D possibly being TRBD2 (5 bases). The J call could be wrong; TRBJ2-1 is a better fit for the DNA end. Germline assignment: CDR1 MNHEY and CDR2 SVGEGT. CDR3 length: 11 residues. The CDR3, as DNA: TGTGCCAGCGCGCGGGCCGATGAGCAGTTCTTC. Translated, it gives CASARADEQFF.

The chain combines TRBV28 with TRBJ2-7, with a possible D match to TRBD2 (5 bases). V lost 6 bases and J lost 0, with 15 bases in between. CDR3 length: 15 residues. Germline loops: CDR1 MDHEN, CDR2 SYDVKM. CDR3 sequence (DNA): TGTGCCAGCAGCGCGGGCCGGCAGAACTCCTACGAGCAGTACTTC. This translates into CASSAGRQNSYEQYF.

The rearrangement joins TRBV7-2 to TRBJ1-4; D is unresolved. Germline lookup yields CDR1 SGHTA and CDR2 FQGNSA. The CDR3 runs to 13 residues. V shed 1 base and J shed 4 bases, with 4 bases lying between them. The CDR3 DNA reads TGTGCCAGCAGCTTAGAGTTTAATGAAAAACTGTTTTTT. As protein: CASSLEFNEKLFF.

This chain joins TRBV12-3 or TRBV12-4 and TRBJ2-7; 9 bases align to TRBD1. There are 14 residues in the CDR3. With 5 bases clipped from V and 7 bases from J, the junction kept 9 bases outside the gene matches. CDR3 loop: CASSPLGTGPEQYF. CDR3 bases: TGTGCCAGCAGTCCCCTTGGGACAGGGCCTGAGCAGTACTTC.

The chain couples TRBV18 to TRBJ2-1; either TRBD1 or TRBD2 may supply D (5 bases each). V dropped 3 bases and J dropped 0 bases, with 9 bases sitting between them. The length of the CDR3 is 15 residues. Looked up from germline, CDR1 is KGHSH and CDR2 is LQKENI. For the CDR3, the DNA is TGTGCCAGCTCACCCGGGACCCTCTCCTACAATGAGCAGTTCTTC. It yields the protein CASSPGTLSYNEQFF.

The chain has TRBV15 and TRBJ1-2; 7 nucleotides align to TRBD1. Germline CDR1 reads LNHNV; CDR2 reads YYDKDF (reference sequence). Trimming removed 4 bases from V and 4 bases from J; junction bases left unmatched: 15. The CDR3 extends over 17 amino acids. The CDR3 protein is CATSTGDSASAGYGYTF. The CDR3 DNA reads as TGTGCCACCAGCACGGGGGACAGCGCATCGGCCGGCTATGGCTACACCTTC.

The table lists this clonotype with a few counts. The gene calls are TRBV5-1 and TRBJ2-1; TRBD1 matches 8 bases. The CDR3 contains 17 residues. Trimming cost V 1 base and J 7 bases; bases outside gene matches: 13. Germline CDR1 reads SGHRS; CDR2 reads YFSETQ. The CDR3 here is CASSLFGQGAVSNEQFF. As DNA, the CDR3 is TGCGCCAGCAGCTTGTTTGGTCAGGGGGCGGTCAGTAATGAGCAGTTCTTC.

This clonotype occurred a few times. V usage is TRBV20-1 and J usage is TRBJ2-4, with 10 bases matching TRBD2. CDR3 length: 16 residues. The germline V gene has CDR1 DFQATT and CDR2 SNEGSKA (reference sequence). Trimming at V came to 0 bases and at J to 3 bases, leaving 5 bases not matched to a gene. CDR3 in amino acids: CSARDGTSDGKNIQYF. CDR3 nucleotide sequence: TGCAGTGCTAGAGATGGGACTAGCGACGGCAAAAACATTCAGTACTTC.

The gene calls are TRBV3-1 and TRBJ1-2; the D is unclear. V lost 3 bases and J lost 10, with 9 bases in between. The germline gives CDR1 LGHDT, CDR2 YNNKEL (reference sequence). This CDR3 has 11 residues. The CDR3 reads CASSHTQDYTF. As DNA, the CDR3 is TGTGCCAGCAGCCACACACAAGACTACACCTTC. Together with reference TRBV3-1 and TRBJ1-2, the CDR3 gives the full variable domain: DTAVSQTPKYLVTQMGNDKSIKCEQNLGHDTMYWYKQDSKKFLKIMFSYNNKELIINETVPNRFSPKSPDKAHLNLHINSLELGDSAVYFCASSHTQDYTFGSGTRLTVV.

This clonotype showed up just a few times. This sequence joins TRBV12-3 or TRBV12-4 and TRBJ2-3; D not resolved. This CDR3 has 10 amino acids. The V gene lost 9 bases and the J gene lost 7 bases, with 8 bases spanning the gap. CDR3 sequence (DNA): TGTGCCAGGTCCCGGAATACGCAGTATTTT. Its translation is CARSRNTQYF.

The chain uses TRBV7-9 and TRBJ1-3; no firm D call. V shed 5 bases and J shed 0 bases, with 5 bases lying between them. The CDR3 runs to 13 residues. The germline gives CDR1 SEHNR, CDR2 FQNEAQ (reference sequence). This CDR3 reads CASSPVSGNTIYF. The CDR3 DNA is TGTGCCAGCAGCCCTGTCTCTGGAAACACCATATATTTT. Using reference TRBV7-9 and TRBJ1-3 for the parts outside the CDR3, the full variable domain is DTGVSQNPRHKITKRGQNVTFRCDPISEHNRLYWYRQTLGQGPEFLTYFQNEAQLEKSRLLSDRFSAERPKGSFSTLEIQRTEQGDSAMYLCASSPVSGNTIYFGEGSWLTVV.

This clonotype was counted a few times. The chain couples TRBV20-1 to TRBJ1-1; D unclear. Per germline, CDR1 DFQATT and CDR2 SNEGSKA (reference sequence). Trimming shortened V by 6 bases and J by 0 bases, and 14 bases separated the two germline ends. The CDR3 length is 14 residues. The DNA for the CDR3 is TGCAGTGCCCTTAGCGGGCATATGAACACTGAAGCTTTCTTT. Translating it yields CSALSGHMNTEAFF.

This chain connects TRBV11-2 to TRBJ2-4; 7 positions match TRBD2. Per the germline V gene, CDR1 is SGHAT and CDR2 is FQNNGV. J lost 0 bases, V lost 0 bases, and 2 bases had no gene match. The CDR3 is 16 amino acids. CDR3 loop: CASSLEGGVAKNIQYF. The CDR3 DNA sequence: TGTGCCAGCAGCTTAGAGGGGGGGGTAGCCAAAAACATTCAGTACTTC.

This clonotype has ten or more counts. The J gene is TRBJ2-4, the V gene TRBV21-1; no DNA check was done on the table's D call, TRBD1. TRBV21-1 is tagged as a pseudogene. The CDR3 length is 14 residues. Written as DNA, the CDR3 is TGTGCCACTAGACAGGGTTGGACCAAAAACATTCAGTACTTC. It specifies CATRQGWTKNIQYF.

This clonotype was observed many times. The genes are TRBV2 and TRBJ2-2; D gene unclear. Trimming stripped 4 bases from V and 0 bases from J, with 6 bases between. The CDR3 covers 14 residues. CDR1 and CDR2 from the germline V gene are SNHLY and FYNNEI. The CDR3 DNA sequence: TGTGCCAGCAGTGTTCACCCGAACACCGGGGAGCTGTTTTTT. Amino acids: CASSVHPNTGELFF. The variable domain in full, completed from reference TRBV2 and TRBJ2-2, reads EPEVTQTPSHQVTQMGQEVILRCVPISNHLYFYWYRQILGQKVEFLVSFYNNEISEKSEIFDDQFSVERPDGSNFTLKIRSTKLEDSAMYFCASSVHPNTGELFFGEGSRLTVL.

This clonotype was detected a few times. DNA of the CDR3: TGTGCCAGCAGCTTAGAAGGCGGTGGAAACACCATATATTTT. It specifies CASSLEGGGNTIYF. J is TRBJ1-3 and V is TRBV13; D not certain. Trimming pared 1 base from V and 3 bases from J, leaving 7 bases between. The CDR3 is 14 amino acids. Per the germline V gene, CDR1 is PRHDT and CDR2 is FYEKMQ (reference sequence).